This T cell receptor beta chain was retrieved from a study of Tregs in tolerant kidney transplant recipients. Clones were read by immunoSEQ multiplex PCR, and TCRdb kept only the in-frame ones, dropping some. The sample holds approximately 69,000 clones, 85% to 90% seen once. The clonotype was recovered from a human donor who received a combined kidney and bone marrow transplant. Sequenced here: CD4+ T cells from blood, sampled before the transplant.

CDR3 residues: CASSNPSRDEQFF. As DNA, the CDR3 is TGCGCCAGCAGCAACCCTAGCCGCGATGAGCAGTTCTTC. The chain has TRBV5-1 and TRBJ2-1, with D perhaps TRBD2 (5 bases). CDR1 is SGHRS, CDR2 YFSETQ, per germline. The V gene lost 4 bases and the J gene lost 8 bases, with 13 bases spanning the gap. The CDR3 sequence is 13 residues long.